This TCR beta chain stems from a study of cytomegalovirus exposure and HLA in healthy donors. Study-level background: In a later analysis, it was reported that the roughly 130 validation repertoires had been produced on the same platform as the 700 or so repertoires belonging to the first cohort.

Profiling relied on immunoSEQ multiplex PCR, and the TCRdb table lists in-frame clones only, not all of them. The sample has approximately 150,000 clones, around 90% seen once; the top ten hold 3.5% to 5%. This clone was detected once. Its antigen is not known. The CDR3 is made up of 15 amino acids. Looked up from germline, CDR1 is MDHEN and CDR2 is SYDVKM. Trimming took 5 bases from V and 10 from J; bases not matched to a gene: 6. Overall study findings and caveats: Cytomegalovirus status was reportedly diagnosed by the classifier with high specificity and sensitivity. In the 100 to 150 validation repertoires, 94% of cluster scores exceeded 0, per a later analysis. In vitro experiments confirmed that three CMV-associated chains were specific for CMV antigens.

Sample: PBMCs. The clonotype comes from a young man in good health and CMV-seropositive. The rearrangement uses TRBV28 and TRBJ2-1; TRBD2 matches at 15 bases. The CDR3 DNA is TGTGCCAGCAGTCTCGGACTAGCGGGGGGGGTCGAGCAGTTCTTC. Translating it yields CASSLGLAGGVEQFF.